The T cell receptor beta chain described here comes from a study of OX40 agonist ivuxolimab in advanced cancers. Regarding the complete study: Ivuxolimab was an agonistic, fully human IgG2 monoclonal antibody directed against OX40 (CD134), a costimulatory receptor. Intravenous ivuxolimab was administered to patients every 2 weeks at six dose levels: 0.01, 0.1, 0.3, 1.5, 3 and 10 mg/kg. Of the approximately 50 patients in dose escalation, approximately 20 had hepatocellular carcinoma, some 15 had melanoma, 9 had renal cell carcinoma and 9 had head and neck cancer. In the dose-escalation cohort, 82.7% of patients were male, and the mean age was approximately 60 years with a range of roughly 23 to 79. Prior anti-PD-1, anti-PD-L1 or anti-CTLA-4 therapy was permitted, and about two fifths of dose-escalation patients had received checkpoint inhibitors. Partial responses occurred in three dose-escalation patients: two with cutaneous melanoma and one with hepatocellular carcinoma. The point of sequencing TCRbeta in the periphery was to test whether ivuxolimab changed TCR sequence diversity and drove clonal T-cell expansion. The paper describes the monotherapy dose-escalation part (N of about 52 patients) of the phase I trial of ivuxolimab. Broad study findings and their caveats: Low levels of normalized T-cell clonal expansion were also seen in some nonresponding patients. Which antigens the clonally expanded peripheral T cells were specific for was not determined. On average, CD8+ T cells showed more expanded clones than CD4+ T cells after ivuxolimab. In partial responders in the 0.1-3.0 mg/kg groups, normalized peripheral clonal expansion was found to be among the lowest, especially among CD8+ T cells. At doses of 0.1 to 3.0 mg/kg, clonal expansion of both CD4+ and CD8+ blood T cells was observed from baseline to week 6.

Patients with autoimmune disease history or receiving systemic immunosuppression were excluded from the trial. Peripheral blood for TCR sequencing was drawn from every dose cohort at baseline, at cycle 4 day 1 and at cycle 7 day 1. Samples came from an open-label, multicenter, first-in-human phase I dose-escalation trial of ivuxolimab. Adults with locally advanced or metastatic head and neck squamous cell, hepatocellular, melanoma or renal cell carcinoma were enrolled in the trial. Before TCR sequencing, CD4+ and CD8+ T cells were separately sorted from peripheral blood. To sequence the TCRbeta CDR3 region, genomic DNA was isolated from the sorted cells. The immunoSEQ Assay was used to sequence the TCRbeta CDR3 regions. TCRdb took over this immuneACCESS table, retaining in-frame rearrangements with V and J assigned. Such tables are incomplete; in checked studies, under half of the missing clones stem from an unresolved V gene, and the remainder is unexplained. The sample includes tens of thousands of clones, with 85% observed a single time. The top ten constitute 4.5% to 5.5% of the sample.

Details on this clone: The antigen this receptor binds is unknown. No per-base quality is available; no much larger clone lies one base away.

From its cysteine to its phenylalanine, the CDR3 spans 17 amino acids. The kept DNA is CDR3 alone, 51 bases in frame from the first base. Trimming at the junction amounts to 0 bases on V and 0 bases on J, and the germline ends lie 12 bases apart. CDR1 SGHRS and CDR2 YFSETQ are derived from the germline V gene. Rearrangement joined TRBV5-1 to TRBJ2-2; no D gene can be assigned with confidence. The sample was CD4+ or CD8+ T cells sorted from blood, taken in a trial of the OX40 agonist ivuxolimab. The sequence came from an adult with an advanced solid tumor such as melanoma, head and neck, liver or kidney cancer. The DNA sequence follows: TGCGCCAGCAGCTTGGCCTTGGCCATTACGAACACCGGGGAGCTGTTTTTT. Its protein product is CASSLALAITNTGELFF.